This T cell receptor beta chain was recorded in a study of shared clonotypes between healthy human individuals. Study in general: Plates per donor: three CD4 naive, three CD4 memory, two CD8 naive, one CD8 memory.

Study findings and constraints: Among several donors, about 4.6% of naive CD4 clonotypes were found in common. With few donors, the genetic and exposure-history diversity represented was limited.

Notes on this clone: Its antigen is unidentified.

This table comes from immunoSEQ multiplex PCR, and its TCRdb copy is limited to in-frame clones, with some not included. The sample includes 1,500,000 or so clones, around 98.5% of them seen just once. V shed 6 bases and J shed 4 bases, with 13 bases lying between them. Germline V lookup: CDR1 MDHEN, CDR2 SYDVKM. The CDR3 consists of 13 residues. This sequence joins TRBV28 and TRBJ2-7, with D maybe TRBD2 (6 bases). The sequence was obtained from a young man in good health. The source material was naive CD4+ T cells sorted from blood. Regarding subset: CD45RA+ positively selected. Written as DNA, the CDR3 is TGTGCCAGCAGGGCGGGACGCCCTTACGAGCAGTACTTC. Its protein product is CASRAGRPYEQYF.